The next 4 T cell receptor beta chains were all read from a single sample in a study of T cells after yellow fever vaccination. TCRdb re-analysed the 5' RACE reads in MiXCR, keeping a single row per CDR3 protein. This sample has over 200,000 distinct CDR3 sequences, with around 6.7% found just once. Material: CD4+ T cells sorted from PBMCs, obtained on the day of the yellow fever booster vaccination. All receptors come from a man aged 25-40 years who received the YFV17D yellow fever vaccine.

This clonotype was seen only once. The chain is built from TRBV5-2 and TRBJ1-1. TRBV5-2 represents a pseudogene. This CDR3 has 16 amino acids. The CDR3 DNA follows: TGTGCCATCGGCCCTGGGCTCCTCAGCTGGGCTACTGAAGCTTTCTTT. It translates to CAIGPGLLSWATEAFF.

The chain has TRBV18 and TRBJ2-7; D possibly corresponds to TRBD2 (6 bases). The CDR3 is made up of 14 amino acids. Germline CDR1 and CDR2: KGHSH and LQKENI. V lost 3 bases, J lost 4 bases, and 13 bases lay in between. The CDR3 reads CASSPEGGFYEQYF. The CDR3 bases are TGTGCCAGCTCACCGGAGGGAGGTTTTTACGAGCAGTACTTC.

J is TRBJ1-1 and V is TRBV20-1; D unresolved. The CDR3 length is 12 residues. V gave up 1 base and J gave up 8 bases, with 11 bases separating them. Germline CDR1 is DFQATT and CDR2 is SNEGSKA (reference sequence). This CDR3 is CSARAQVGEAFF. The CDR3 DNA reads TGCAGTGCTAGAGCCCAGGTCGGGGAAGCTTTCTTT.

The chain is built from TRBV13 and TRBJ1-1; no reliable D call. This CDR3 is 14 amino acids long. Trimming shortened V by 3 bases and J by 3 bases, and 11 bases separated the two germline ends. In germline, CDR1 is PRHDT, CDR2 FYEKMQ (reference sequence). Written as DNA, the CDR3 is TGTGCCAGCAGCTTGGGTTCCGGGGACACTGAAGCTTTCTTT. Encoded protein: CASSLGSGDTEAFF.